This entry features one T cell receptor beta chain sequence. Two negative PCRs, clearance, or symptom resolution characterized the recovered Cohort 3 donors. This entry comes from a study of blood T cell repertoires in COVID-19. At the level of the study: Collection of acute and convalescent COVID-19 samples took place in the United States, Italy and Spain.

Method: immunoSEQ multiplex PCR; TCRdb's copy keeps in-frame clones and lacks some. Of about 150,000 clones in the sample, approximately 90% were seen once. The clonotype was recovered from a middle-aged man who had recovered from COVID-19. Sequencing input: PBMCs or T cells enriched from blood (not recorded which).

The CDR3: CASSEFGASGGRETQYF. In DNA form, the CDR3 reads TGTGCCAGCAGTGAATTTGGTGCTAGCGGGGGTCGAGAGACCCAGTACTTC. The rearrangement joins TRBV25-1 to TRBJ2-5; the match to TRBD2 covers 10 bases. Germline assignment: CDR1 MGHDK and CDR2 SYGVNS. V was clipped by 1 base and J by 4 bases; unmatched bases: 9. The CDR3 runs 17 residues.